The sequence of this T cell receptor beta chain was determined in a study of T cells after yellow fever vaccination. Each CDR3 protein is one row after TCRdb ran MiXCR on the 5' RACE reads. The sample lists around 260,000 distinct CDR3 sequences, approximately 5.2% seen once, with roughly 3.5% in the top ten. Germline CDR1 reads MNHEY; CDR2 reads SVGAGI. This CDR3 is 13 amino acids long. V shed 8 bases and J shed 0 bases, with 5 bases lying between them. The chain recombines TRBV6-5 with TRBJ1-6; D gene ambiguous. The sequencing used CD4+ T cells sorted from PBMCs, collected on the day of the yellow fever booster vaccination. This receptor was obtained from a man aged 18 to 30 who received the YFV17D yellow fever vaccine. This CDR3 reads CASGGSYNSPLHF. The CDR3 region has the DNA TGTGCCAGCGGTGGCTCCTATAATTCACCCCTCCACTTT.